Below are 30 T cell receptor beta chains sequenced from a single sample in a study of shared clonotypes between healthy human individuals (dated by TCRdb to 2019 to 2021). The library relied on the immunoSEQ multiplex PCR assay. TCRdb took over this immuneACCESS table, retaining in-frame rearrangements with V and J assigned. Such tables are incomplete; in checked studies, under half of the missing clones stem from an unresolved V gene, and the remainder is unexplained. The table for this sample lists 1 million to 1.3 million clones; 70% to 80% of them were counted only once. The top ten clonotypes cover 0.6% to 0.7% of the sample. Sample: memory CD4+ T cells from PBMCs. Taken with the paper, the label for cell subset or site translates to: CD45RA-negative fraction. Receptor source: a man between 18 and 35 years old in good health. Some clones in this sample may be carry-over from other donors' samples.

The chain uses TRBV6-5 and TRBJ2-7; 8 positions match TRBD1. CDR1 MNHEY and CDR2 SVGAGI come from the germline V gene. The CDR3 sequence is 15 residues long. Losses at the gene ends were 3 bases for V and 1 base for J; bases not matched to a gene: 5. CDR3 residues: CASSYGRTGSYEQYF. CDR3 DNA: TGTGCCAGCAGTTATGGTCGGACAGGGTCCTACGAGCAGTACTTC.

The chain carries TRBV5-4 and TRBJ2-2; maybe TRBD2 (5 bases). V gave up 4 bases and J gave up 4 bases, with 14 bases separating them. Per the germline V gene, CDR1 is SGHNT and CDR2 is YYREEE (reference sequence). The length of the CDR3 is 15 residues. This CDR3 reads CASSPVGGGTGELFF. The CDR3 nucleotides read TGTGCCAGCAGCCCAGTTGGAGGTGGCACCGGGGAGCTGTTTTTT.

Only a few counts were recorded for this clone. The chain is built from TRBV5-1 and TRBJ2-7; D is possibly TRBD1 or TRBD2 (6 bases each). Trimming pared 2 bases from V and 12 bases from J, leaving 18 bases between. The CDR3 loop spans 13 amino acids. The V gene's germline CDR1 is SGHRS and CDR2 YFSETQ. The CDR3 DNA sequence: TGCGCCAGCAGCTTTAACCTGGGGGGCCCCTGGTACTTC. It translates to CASSFNLGGPWYF.

The chain employs TRBV6-6 and TRBJ1-4, with a weak D call TRBD1 (5 bases). The germline V gene has CDR1 MNHNY and CDR2 SVGAGI (reference sequence). The CDR3 is 15 amino acids. V lost 3 bases, J lost 7 bases, and 15 bases lay in between. In DNA, the CDR3 is TGTGCCAGCAGTTATTCTCGAGAGGGGCGTGAAAAACTGTTTTTT. It translates to CASSYSREGREKLFF.

This clone appeared a few times. J is TRBJ1-4 and V is TRBV28; no reliable D call. Germline CDR1 is MDHEN and CDR2 is SYDVKM. The V and J ends lost 10 bases and 8 bases respectively, with 14 bases between them. CDR3 length: 12 residues. For the CDR3, the DNA is TGTGCCACCGGCGAGACGGGGGAAAAACTGTTTTTT. Residues: CATGETGEKLFF. Drawing the rest from reference TRBV28 and TRBJ1-4, the complete variable domain is DVKVTQSSRYLVKRTGEKVFLECVQDMDHENMFWYRQDPGLGLRLIYFSYDVKMKEKGDIPEGYSVSREKKERFSLILESASTNQTSMYLCATGETGEKLFFGSGTQLSVL.

The chain has TRBV30 and TRBJ2-2, with no clear D. The germline V gene encodes CDR1 GTSNPN and CDR2 SVGIG (reference sequence). The CDR3 covers 14 residues. The ends were cut back, 0 bases at V and 4 bases at J, with 9 bases in the middle. CDR3 amino acids: CAWSVRLGTGELFF. The CDR3 DNA reads TGTGCCTGGAGTGTACGGCTGGGCACCGGGGAGCTGTTTTTT.

This clone was observed a few times. This chain links TRBV27 with TRBJ1-1; possible D gene TRBD1, 6 bases. The CDR3 loop spans 11 amino acids. The V end was cut by 8 bases, the J end by 7 bases, with 11 bases between. Germline lookup yields CDR1 MNHEY and CDR2 SMNVEV (reference sequence). The CDR3 is CASHRASEAFF. The CDR3 region has the DNA TGTGCCAGCCACAGGGCAAGTGAAGCTTTCTTT.

This clone was observed a few times. The chain joins TRBV7-3 to TRBJ1-1, with TRBD1 matching 10 bases. The CDR3 runs to 14 residues. Unmatched junction bases numbered 6, after V lost 5 bases and J lost 6 bases. CDR1 and CDR2 (germline): SGHTA, FQGTGA. The CDR3 loop reads CASSQTGGAAEAFF. Here the CDR3 DNA reads TGTGCCAGCAGCCAGACAGGGGGCGCCGCTGAAGCTTTCTTT.

This rearrangement joins TRBV5-4 to TRBJ2-2; the match to TRBD1 covers 8 bases. The germline V gene encodes CDR1 SGHNT and CDR2 YYREEE (reference sequence). CDR3 length: 16 amino acids. The V and J ends lost 2 bases and 7 bases, in that order; junction bases with no gene match: 10. The chain's CDR3 is CASSFRTGKVDGELFF. The CDR3 DNA is TGTGCCAGCAGCTTTCGGACAGGGAAGGTGGACGGGGAGCTGTTTTTT.

In the case of this clone: It may be a read error: a sequence one base away is much more abundant. The sample has other DNA sequences that encode this CDR3 too. This chain joins TRBV30 and TRBJ1-1; D is unresolved. Germline V gene data show CDR1 as GTSNPN and CDR2 as SVGIG (reference sequence). CDR3 length: 14 amino acids. The CDR3 loop reads CAWSVTETNTEAFF. The CDR3 DNA sequence: TGTGCCTGGAGTGTAACGGAGACGAACACCGAAGCTTTCTTT.

This chain joins TRBV9 and TRBJ1-2; 7 nucleotides agree with TRBD1. This CDR3 contains 15 residues. V lost 3 bases and J lost 7; bases outside the gene matches: 12. In germline, CDR1 is SGDLS, CDR2 YYNGEE. The CDR3 DNA reads TGTGCCAGCAGCGCGACAGGGTTTACGGATGGTGGCTACACCTTC. It yields the protein CASSATGFTDGGYTF.

This clone has at least ten counts. The genes are TRBV28 and TRBJ2-1; D ambiguous. Trimming stripped 2 bases from V and 5 bases from J, with 13 bases between. The V gene's germline CDR1 is MDHEN and CDR2 SYDVKM. The CDR3 is made up of 15 amino acids. The CDR3 here is CASSLVSDGHNEQFF. CDR3 coding DNA: TGTGCCAGCAGTTTAGTGTCCGACGGACACAATGAGCAGTTCTTC.

The chain has TRBV7-9 and TRBJ1-5; D not resolved. The CDR3 length is 14 residues. V was trimmed by 5 bases and J by 1 base, leaving 9 bases between them. CDR1 and CDR2 from the germline V gene are SEHNR and FQNEAQ (reference sequence). CDR3 bases: TGTGCCAGCAGCGGTTTTCGGAGCAATCAGCCCCAGCATTTT. This codes for CASSGFRSNQPQHF.

The J gene is TRBJ2-4, the V gene TRBV23-1, with a tentative D call TRBD1 (6 bases). TRBV23-1 is reported as an ORF; its role is uncertain. This CDR3 has 18 amino acids. V lost 0 bases to trimming and J lost 0 bases, with 15 bases between them. CDR3 in DNA: TGCGCCAGCAGTCAATCGGGGCAGGGGATAATAGCCAAAAACATTCAGTACTTC. It is translated as CASSQSGQGIIAKNIQYF.

The CDR3 DNA is TGTGCCAGCAGTACCGTATGGGGTTATGGCTACACCTTC. Translated: CASSTVWGYGYTF. This chain connects TRBV28 to TRBJ1-2; D remains ambiguous. This CDR3 is 13 amino acids long. Trimming shortened V by 5 bases and J by 5 bases, and 12 bases separated the two germline ends. Looked up from germline, CDR1 is MDHEN and CDR2 is SYDVKM.

The chain joins TRBV18 to TRBJ1-1; weak D call: TRBD1 (6 bases). V lost 6 bases and J 2 bases, leaving 13 bases between the germline ends. The CDR3 contains 14 residues. Germline CDR1 reads KGHSH; CDR2 reads LQKENI. The CDR3 bases are TGTGCCAGCTCCCAGGGGACACCAAACACTGAAGCTTTCTTT. Protein sequence: CASSQGTPNTEAFF.

This clone has a single count. V and J are TRBV11-2 and TRBJ1-1; a possible D gene is TRBD1 (5 bases). The CDR3 has 15 residues. CDR1 is SGHAT and CDR2 is FQNNGV in the germline V gene. The ends were cut back, 1 base at V and 3 bases at J, with 12 bases in the middle. CDR3 sequence (DNA): TGTGCCAGCAGCTTAGGGTGGGGCGGGTACACTGAAGCTTTCTTT. This gives the protein CASSLGWGGYTEAFF.

The chain recombines TRBV2 with TRBJ1-3; 9 bases are shared with TRBD1. V was pared by 4 bases and J by 0 bases, with 13 bases of the junction left unmatched. The germline gives CDR1 SNHLY, CDR2 FYNNEI. This CDR3 spans 19 amino acids. CDR3 sequence reads: CASSVPGQGTSFSGNTIYF. The CDR3 DNA sequence: TGTGCCAGCAGTGTCCCGGGACAGGGCACAAGCTTCTCTGGAAACACCATATATTTT.

The chain uses TRBV28 and TRBJ2-3; D not certain. Germline assignment: CDR1 MDHEN and CDR2 SYDVKM. The V gene lost 0 bases and the J gene lost 8 bases, with 18 bases spanning the gap. The CDR3 runs to 16 residues. This chain's CDR3 is CASSLWQDIVEGTQYF. DNA for the CDR3: TGTGCCAGCAGTTTATGGCAGGATATCGTCGAAGGTACGCAGTATTTT.

The J gene is TRBJ2-1, the V gene TRBV9, with a tentative D call TRBD2 (6 bases). This CDR3 contains 14 residues. The V end was cut by 0 bases, the J end by 10 bases, with 14 bases between. Germline CDR1 reads SGDLS; CDR2 reads YYNGEE. This CDR3 is CASSVGGRTGEQFF. The CDR3 DNA reads as TGTGCCAGCAGCGTAGGAGGGAGGACGGGGGAGCAGTTCTTC.

The chain employs TRBV4-1 and TRBJ2-5; the D gene could be TRBD1 or TRBD2 (6 bases each). V gave up 2 bases and J gave up 4 bases, with 11 bases separating them. This CDR3 is built from 14 residues. CDR1 and CDR2 (germline): MGHRA, YSYEKL. CDR3 nucleotide sequence: TGCGCCAGCAGCCAAAAGGGGGGTCCAGAGACCCAGTACTTC. This encodes CASSQKGGPETQYF.

The chain carries TRBV11-3 and TRBJ1-1, with 9 positions matching TRBD1. V lost 4 bases and J lost 0; bases outside the gene matches: 9. The CDR3 has 17 amino acids. The germline gives CDR1 SGHNT, CDR2 YENEEA. DNA of the CDR3: TGTGCCAGCAGCTCTCCACCCGGACAGGGGATGAACACTGAAGCTTTCTTT. This gives the protein CASSSPPGQGMNTEAFF.

The gene calls are TRBV7-3 and TRBJ2-1, with D possibly matching TRBD2 (6 bases). The germline CDR1 and CDR2 sequences are SGHTA and FQGTGA. The ends were cut back, 6 bases at V and 0 bases at J, with 18 bases in the middle. The CDR3 is made up of 17 amino acids. This chain's CDR3 is CASRSGGSGSSYNEQFF. As DNA, the CDR3 is TGTGCCAGCAGGTCGGGCGGTAGCGGTAGCTCCTACAATGAGCAGTTCTTC.

This chain connects TRBV9 to TRBJ2-1; a possible D gene is TRBD1 (6 bases). This CDR3 spans 17 amino acids. Germline V gene sequence: CDR1 SGDLS, CDR2 YYNGEE. Deletions cut 0 bases from V and 6 bases from J, with 19 bases between. The CDR3 reads CASSVEGDTSRVNEQFF. The DNA of the CDR3 is TGTGCCAGCAGCGTAGAGGGGGACACTTCCCGGGTCAATGAGCAGTTCTTC.

CDR3 DNA: TGTGCCAGCAGTAACCGACAGACCGCAGATACGCAGTATTTT. The encoded protein is CASSNRQTADTQYF. The rearrangement uses TRBV6-5 and TRBJ2-3; D is possibly TRBD1 (5 bases). In germline, CDR1 is MNHEY, CDR2 SVGAGI. The CDR3 totals 14 residues. V gave up 5 bases and J gave up 4 bases, with 13 bases separating them.

This clone was counted once. The chain joins TRBV30 to TRBJ2-1, with 7 bases lining up with TRBD1. Germline values: CDR1 GTSNPN, CDR2 SVGIG (reference sequence). This CDR3 contains 12 residues. Unmatched junction bases numbered 5, after V lost 0 bases and J lost 12 bases. The CDR3 sequence: CAWSVQGYGQFF. The CDR3 nucleotides read TGTGCCTGGAGTGTACAGGGGTACGGGCAGTTCTTC.

This chain links TRBV7-2 with TRBJ2-5; 13 bases fit TRBD2. The V gene end was trimmed by 0 bases and the J gene end by 2 bases; junction bases not matched to a gene: 9. The CDR3 length is 19 residues. Germline V gene sequence: CDR1 SGHTA, CDR2 FQGNSA. The CDR3 here is CASSLALGLAGKKQETQYF. The CDR3, as DNA: TGTGCCAGCAGCTTAGCGTTGGGACTAGCGGGGAAGAAACAAGAGACCCAGTACTTC.

This clone was found a few times. This chain connects TRBV18 to TRBJ2-3; D might be TRBD1 (5 bases). V was trimmed by 2 bases and J by 0 bases, leaving 9 bases between them. CDR1 is KGHSH, CDR2 LQKENI, per germline. The CDR3 sequence is 15 residues long. The DNA for the CDR3 is TGTGCCAGCTCACCAGGGGCGGACAGCACAGATACGCAGTATTTT. The encoded protein is CASSPGADSTDTQYF. Full variable domain (missing parts from reference TRBV18 and TRBJ2-3): NAGVMQNPRHLVRRRGQEARLRCSPMKGHSHVYWYRQLPEEGLKFMVYLQKENIIDESGMPKERFSAEFPKEGPSILRIQQVVRGDSAAYFCASSPGADSTDTQYFGPGTRLTVL.

The chain recombines TRBV28 with TRBJ1-5; no definite D call. The CDR3 totals 16 residues. V dropped 7 bases and J dropped 0 bases, with 16 bases sitting between them. Looked up from germline, CDR1 is MDHEN and CDR2 is SYDVKM. This CDR3 reads CASTDDIRTSNQPQHF. The CDR3, as DNA: TGTGCCAGCACGGACGATATCCGTACTAGCAATCAGCCCCAGCATTTT. Looking up the rest from reference TRBV28 and TRBJ1-5 gives the full variable domain: DVKVTQSSRYLVKRTGEKVFLECVQDMDHENMFWYRQDPGLGLRLIYFSYDVKMKEKGDIPEGYSVSREKKERFSLILESASTNQTSMYLCASTDDIRTSNQPQHFGDGTRLSIL.

The chain carries TRBV6-6 and TRBJ1-5; the D is unclear. Trimming shortened V by 4 bases and J by 1 base, and 5 bases separated the two germline ends. This CDR3 has 13 amino acids. The germline gives CDR1 MNHNY, CDR2 SVGAGI (reference sequence). The chain's CDR3 is CASSFQSNQPQHF. The CDR3 DNA sequence: TGTGCCAGCAGTTTCCAGAGCAATCAGCCCCAGCATTTT.